What follows describes a single T cell receptor (beta chain). This CDR3 is built from 18 residues. Germline V gives CDR1 MDHEN, CDR2 SYDVKM. The V end lost 4 bases, the J end lost 2 bases, and 20 bases lay between the germline ends. From 5'RACE with constant-segment primers came TCR alpha and TCR beta cDNA libraries that carried sample barcodes and UMIs. In TCRdb, the 5' RACE reads were re-called with MiXCR into one record per CDR3 protein. Of just over 300,000 distinct CDR3 sequences detected, just under 20% appear once; the ten largest clones hold around 20%. The sample is drawn from a study of T-cell memory formation after mild COVID-19.

The V call is TRBV28, the J call TRBJ2-2; weak D call: TRBD1 (6 bases). The sample was PBMCs or a T cell subset sorted from them (not recorded which). The source is a man between 18 and 29 years old who had mild COVID-19 (a few samples of this study predate the infection). Cell type and time point are not known. CDR3 in amino acids: CASSSSGTSLRNTGELFF. The DNA of the CDR3 is TGTGCCAGCAGTTCATCTGGGACAAGCCTACGTAACACCGGGGAGCTGTTTTTT.